Listed here is a single T cell receptor beta chain. Its antigen is currently unknown. The source of the sample is a study of T cell repertoires in cytomegalovirus infection. Study summary: A matching HLA type, together with CMV infection, was signaled by public TCR beta signatures.

Regarding the study as a whole: CMV carriers having the relevant HLA were flagged by cumulative public TCR beta family frequency.

This CDR3 has 13 amino acids. The germline V and J ends were trimmed by 0 bases and 4 bases, with 9 bases remaining between them. Germline V gives CDR1 DFQATT, CDR2 SNEGSKA (reference sequence). TCRdb re-called the reads through MiXCR, storing one row per CDR3 protein. The sample holds about 490,000 distinct CDR3 sequences; 26% are singletons and the top ten take over 10%. This clonotype was sampled from a human donor in good health (CMV status not recorded). Some clones in this sample may be carry-over from other donors' samples. The chain carries TRBV20-1 and TRBJ1-2; no clear D. The specimen was PBMCs. The CDR3 is CSARDRDLYGYTF. CDR3 nucleotides: TGCAGTGCTAGAGATAGGGATCTCTATGGCTACACCTTC.